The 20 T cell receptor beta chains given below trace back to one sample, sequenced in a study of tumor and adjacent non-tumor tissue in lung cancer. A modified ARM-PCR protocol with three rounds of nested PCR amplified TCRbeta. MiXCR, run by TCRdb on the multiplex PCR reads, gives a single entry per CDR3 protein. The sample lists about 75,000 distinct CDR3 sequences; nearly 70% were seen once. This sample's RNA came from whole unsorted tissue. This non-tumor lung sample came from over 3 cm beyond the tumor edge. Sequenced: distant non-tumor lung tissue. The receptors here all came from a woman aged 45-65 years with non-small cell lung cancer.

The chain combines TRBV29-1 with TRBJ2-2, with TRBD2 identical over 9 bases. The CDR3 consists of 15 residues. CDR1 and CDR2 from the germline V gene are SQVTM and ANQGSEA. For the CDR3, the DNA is TGCAGAGTCGTTCTCGTGGCGGGAGGGGTCGGGGAGCTGTTTTTT. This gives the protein CRVVLVAGGVGELFF.

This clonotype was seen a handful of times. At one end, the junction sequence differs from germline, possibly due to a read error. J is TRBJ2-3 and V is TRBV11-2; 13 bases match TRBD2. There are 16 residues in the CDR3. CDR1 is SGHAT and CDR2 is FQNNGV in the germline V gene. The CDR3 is CASSLGLAGVGDTQCF. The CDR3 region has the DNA TGTGCCAGCAGTTTAGGACTAGCGGGAGTGGGAGATACGCAGTGTTTT.

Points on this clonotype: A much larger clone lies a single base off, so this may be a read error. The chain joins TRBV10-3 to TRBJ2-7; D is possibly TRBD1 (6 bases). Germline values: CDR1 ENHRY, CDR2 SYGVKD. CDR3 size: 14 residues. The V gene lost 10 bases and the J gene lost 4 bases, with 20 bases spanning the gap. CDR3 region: CATRPLATGYEQYF. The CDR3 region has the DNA TGTGCCACCAGGCCGTTGGCCACAGGGTACGAGCAGTACTTC.

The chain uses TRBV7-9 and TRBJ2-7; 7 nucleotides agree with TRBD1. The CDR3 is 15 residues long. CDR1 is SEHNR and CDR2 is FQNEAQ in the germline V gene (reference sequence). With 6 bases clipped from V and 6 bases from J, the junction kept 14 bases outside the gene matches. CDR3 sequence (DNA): TGTGCCAGCAGTCCAACACAGGGGATGGCCGGCGAGCAGTACTTC. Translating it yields CASSPTQGMAGEQYF.

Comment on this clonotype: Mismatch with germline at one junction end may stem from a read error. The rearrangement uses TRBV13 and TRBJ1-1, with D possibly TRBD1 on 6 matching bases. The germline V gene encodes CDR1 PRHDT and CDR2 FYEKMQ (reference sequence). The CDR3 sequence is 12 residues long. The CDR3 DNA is TGTACCAGCAGTTCATCAGGGGATGGAGCTTTCTTT. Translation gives CTSSSSGDGAFF. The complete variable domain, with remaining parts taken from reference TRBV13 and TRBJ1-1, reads AAGVIQSPRHLIKEKRETATLKCYPIPRHDTVYWYQQGPGQDPQFLISFYEKMQSDKGSIPDRFSAQQFSDYHSELNMSSLELGDSALYFCTSSSSGDGAFFGQGTRLTVV.

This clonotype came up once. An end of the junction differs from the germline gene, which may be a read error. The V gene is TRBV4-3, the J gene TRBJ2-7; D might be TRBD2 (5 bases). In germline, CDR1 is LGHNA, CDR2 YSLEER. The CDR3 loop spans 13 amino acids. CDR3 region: CGSSQEGANEQYF. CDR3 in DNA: TGTGGCAGCAGCCAAGAGGGCGCGAACGAGCAGTACTTC.

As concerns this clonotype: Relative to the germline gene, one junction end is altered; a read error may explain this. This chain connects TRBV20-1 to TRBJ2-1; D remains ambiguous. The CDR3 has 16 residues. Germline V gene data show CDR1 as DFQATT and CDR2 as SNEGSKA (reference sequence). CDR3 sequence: CSARVPRSGKIHEKFF. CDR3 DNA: TGCAGTGCTAGAGTACCCAGGAGTGGGAAAATCCATGAGAAGTTCTTC.

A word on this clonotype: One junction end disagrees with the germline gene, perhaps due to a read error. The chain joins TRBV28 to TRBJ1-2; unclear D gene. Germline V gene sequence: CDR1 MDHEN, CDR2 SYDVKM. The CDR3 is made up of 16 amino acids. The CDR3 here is CVSSFVIGLLEDGYTF. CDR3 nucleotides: TGTGTCAGCAGTTTTGTTATAGGGCTGCTTGAAGATGGCTACACCTTC.

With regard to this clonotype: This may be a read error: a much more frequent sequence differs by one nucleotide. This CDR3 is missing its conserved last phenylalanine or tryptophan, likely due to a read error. The CDR3 sequence is CSVAGQNTDTQYY. CDR3 nucleotide sequence: TGCAGCGTTGCTGGACAGAACACAGATACGCAGTATTAT. The rearrangement joins TRBV29-1 to TRBJ2-3, with a tentative D call TRBD1 (6 bases). Trimming cost V 4 bases and J 2 bases, with 10 bases left between them. The CDR3 totals 13 residues. Germline assignment: CDR1 SQVTM and CDR2 ANQGSEA.

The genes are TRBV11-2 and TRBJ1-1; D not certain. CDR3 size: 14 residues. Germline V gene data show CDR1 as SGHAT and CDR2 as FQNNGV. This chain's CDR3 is CDSSLAGKNTEAFF. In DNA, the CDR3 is TGTGATAGCAGCTTAGCGGGAAAGAACACTGAAGCTTTCTTT.

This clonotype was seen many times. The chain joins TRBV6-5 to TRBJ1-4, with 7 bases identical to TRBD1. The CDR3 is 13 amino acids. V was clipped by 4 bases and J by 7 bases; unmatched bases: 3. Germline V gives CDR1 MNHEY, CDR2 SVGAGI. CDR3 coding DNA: TGTGCCAGCAGTTTCGACAGGGTTGAAAAACTGTTTTTT. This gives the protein CASSFDRVEKLFF.

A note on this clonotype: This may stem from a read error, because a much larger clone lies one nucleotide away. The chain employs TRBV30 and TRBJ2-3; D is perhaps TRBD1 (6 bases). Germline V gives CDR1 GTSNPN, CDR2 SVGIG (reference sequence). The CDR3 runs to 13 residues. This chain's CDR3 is CTWSSGHTDTQYF. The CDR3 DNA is TGTACCTGGTCCTCGGGACACACAGATACGCAGTATTTT.

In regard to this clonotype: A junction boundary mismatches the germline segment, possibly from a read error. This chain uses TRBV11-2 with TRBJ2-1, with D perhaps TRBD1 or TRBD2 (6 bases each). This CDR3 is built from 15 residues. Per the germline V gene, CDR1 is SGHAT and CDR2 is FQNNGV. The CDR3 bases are TGTGCAAGCAGCTTAGGCATAGGGGGGCACAATGAGCAGTTATTC. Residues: CASSLGIGGHNEQLF.

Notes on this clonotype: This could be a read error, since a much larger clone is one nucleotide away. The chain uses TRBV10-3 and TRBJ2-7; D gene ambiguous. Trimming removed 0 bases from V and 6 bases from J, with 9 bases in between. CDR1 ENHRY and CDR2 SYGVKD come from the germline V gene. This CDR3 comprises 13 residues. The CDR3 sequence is CAISESHGSEQYF. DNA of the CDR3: TGTGCCATCAGTGAGTCGCACGGTAGCGAGCAGTACTTC.

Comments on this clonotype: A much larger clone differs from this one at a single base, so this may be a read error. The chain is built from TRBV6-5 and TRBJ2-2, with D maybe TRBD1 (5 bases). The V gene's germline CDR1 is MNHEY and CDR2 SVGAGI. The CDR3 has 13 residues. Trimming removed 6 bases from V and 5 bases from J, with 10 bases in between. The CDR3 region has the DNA TGTGCCAGCAGAATGACAGTGACCGGGGAGCTGTTTTTT. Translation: CASRMTVTGELFF.

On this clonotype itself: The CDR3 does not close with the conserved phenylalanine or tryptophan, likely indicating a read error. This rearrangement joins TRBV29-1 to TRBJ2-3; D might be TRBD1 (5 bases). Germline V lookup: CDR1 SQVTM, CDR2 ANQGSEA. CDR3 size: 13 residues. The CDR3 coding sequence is TGCAGCGGGACACTCAAAGCATTAGATATGCAGTATTTA. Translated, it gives CSGTLKALDMQYL.

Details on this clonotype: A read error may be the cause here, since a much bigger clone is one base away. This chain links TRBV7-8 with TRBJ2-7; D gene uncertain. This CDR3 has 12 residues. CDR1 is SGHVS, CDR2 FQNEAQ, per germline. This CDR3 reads CASSLGFYEEYF. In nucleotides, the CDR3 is TGTGCCAGCAGCTTAGGTTTCTACGAGGAGTACTTC.

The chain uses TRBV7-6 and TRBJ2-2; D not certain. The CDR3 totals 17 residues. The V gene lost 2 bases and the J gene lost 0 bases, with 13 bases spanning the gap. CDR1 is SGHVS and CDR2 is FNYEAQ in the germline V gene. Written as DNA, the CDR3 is TGTGCCAGCAGCTTACTTCCAACAGAGACGAACACCGGGGAGCTGTTTTTT. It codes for CASSLLPTETNTGELFF.

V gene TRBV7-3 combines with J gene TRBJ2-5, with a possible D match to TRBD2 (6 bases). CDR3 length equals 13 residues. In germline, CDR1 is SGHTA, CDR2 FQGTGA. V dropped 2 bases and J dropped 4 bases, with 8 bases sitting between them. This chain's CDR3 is CASSLWGGETQYF. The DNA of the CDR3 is TGTGCCAGCAGCTTATGGGGAGGAGAGACCCAGTACTTC.

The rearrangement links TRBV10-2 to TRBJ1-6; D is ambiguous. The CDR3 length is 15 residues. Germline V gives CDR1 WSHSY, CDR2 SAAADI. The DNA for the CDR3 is TGCGTCACCCTAGATGAGACATGGACTAATTCACCCCTCCACTTT. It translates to CVTLDETWTNSPLHF.